This paragraph reports one T cell receptor (beta chain). Clones were sequenced by immunoSEQ multiplex PCR, and TCRdb holds only the in-frame ones, with some missing. The repertoire holds 35,000 to 45,000 clones, with around nine tenths as singletons. The sample originates from a study of blood T cell repertoires in COVID-19. Study-wide background: The United States, Italy and Spain were the sources of the acute and convalescent COVID-19 samples. From T cells, B-cell-depleted T cells, or PBMCs came the material, which was cDNA or gDNA.

The receptor comes from a human donor in a cohort sampled during active COVID-19. Sequencing was done on a sample of peripheral blood.

The CDR3: CASSHTTNTGELFF. CDR3 sequence (DNA): TGTGCCAGCAGCCACACAACGAACACCGGGGAGCTGTTTTTT. The genes are TRBV7-8 and TRBJ2-2; D not resolved. Germline CDR1 reads SGHVS; CDR2 reads FQNEAQ. The CDR3 is made up of 14 amino acids. V was clipped by 5 bases and J by 0 bases, with 7 bases between them.